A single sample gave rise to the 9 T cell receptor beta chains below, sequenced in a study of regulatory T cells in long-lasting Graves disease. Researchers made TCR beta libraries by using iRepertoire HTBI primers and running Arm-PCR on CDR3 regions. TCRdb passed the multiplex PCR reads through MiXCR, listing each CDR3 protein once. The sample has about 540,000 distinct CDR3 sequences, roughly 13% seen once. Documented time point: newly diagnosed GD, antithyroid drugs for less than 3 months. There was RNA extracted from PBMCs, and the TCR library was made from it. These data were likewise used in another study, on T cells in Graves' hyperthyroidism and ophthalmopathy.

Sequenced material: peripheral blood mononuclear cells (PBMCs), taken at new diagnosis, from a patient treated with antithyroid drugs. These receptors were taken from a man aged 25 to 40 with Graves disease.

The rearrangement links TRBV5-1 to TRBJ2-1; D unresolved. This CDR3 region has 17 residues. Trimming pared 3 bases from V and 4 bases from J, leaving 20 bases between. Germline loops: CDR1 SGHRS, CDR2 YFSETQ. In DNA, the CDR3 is TGCGCCAGCAGCTCCCCCGGCTTGGAGATACAATACAATGAGCAGTTCTTC. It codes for CASSSPGLEIQYNEQFF.

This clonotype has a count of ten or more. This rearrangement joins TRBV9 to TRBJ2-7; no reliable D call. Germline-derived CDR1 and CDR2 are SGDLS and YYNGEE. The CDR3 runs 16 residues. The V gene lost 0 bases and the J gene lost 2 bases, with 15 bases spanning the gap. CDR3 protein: CASSVGPGSPAYEQYF. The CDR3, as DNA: TGTGCCAGCAGCGTAGGGCCTGGGTCCCCCGCCTACGAGCAGTACTTC.

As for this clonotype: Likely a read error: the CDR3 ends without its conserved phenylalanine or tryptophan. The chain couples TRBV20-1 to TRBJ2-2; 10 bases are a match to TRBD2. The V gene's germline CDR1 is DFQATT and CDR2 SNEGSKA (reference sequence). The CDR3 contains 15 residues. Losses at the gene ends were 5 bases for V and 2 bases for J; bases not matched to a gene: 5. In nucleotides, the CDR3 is TGCAGTGCTCCCAGCGGGAGGGCCAACACCGGGGAGCTGTTTCTT. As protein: CSAPSGRANTGELFL.

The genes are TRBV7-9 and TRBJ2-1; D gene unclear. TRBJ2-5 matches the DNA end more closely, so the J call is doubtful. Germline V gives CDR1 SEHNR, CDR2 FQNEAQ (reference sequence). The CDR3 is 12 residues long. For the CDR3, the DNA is TGTGCCAGCAGCTCGATTGGGGAGACCCAGTACTTC. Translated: CASSSIGETQYF.

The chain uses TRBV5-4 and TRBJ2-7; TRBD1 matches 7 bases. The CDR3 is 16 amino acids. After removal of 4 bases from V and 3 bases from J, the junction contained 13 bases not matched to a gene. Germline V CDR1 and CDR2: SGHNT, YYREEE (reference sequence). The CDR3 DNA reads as TGTGCCAGCAGCCTGCACAGGGGCTCCTACAACTACGAGCAGTACTTC. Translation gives CASSLHRGSYNYEQYF.

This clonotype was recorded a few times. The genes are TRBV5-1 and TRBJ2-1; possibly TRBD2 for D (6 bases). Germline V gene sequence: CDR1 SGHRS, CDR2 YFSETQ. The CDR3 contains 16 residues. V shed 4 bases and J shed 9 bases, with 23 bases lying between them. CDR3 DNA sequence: TGCGCCAGCAGCCTCGGACTAAGCGGATTGGGAGTTGAGCAGTTCTTC. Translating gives CASSLGLSGLGVEQFF.

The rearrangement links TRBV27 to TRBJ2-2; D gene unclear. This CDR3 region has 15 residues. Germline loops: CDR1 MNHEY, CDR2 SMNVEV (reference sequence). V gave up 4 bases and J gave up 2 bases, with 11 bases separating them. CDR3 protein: CASSSRPHNTGELFF. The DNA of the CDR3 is TGTGCCAGCAGTTCCCGTCCCCATAACACCGGGGAGCTGTTTTTT.

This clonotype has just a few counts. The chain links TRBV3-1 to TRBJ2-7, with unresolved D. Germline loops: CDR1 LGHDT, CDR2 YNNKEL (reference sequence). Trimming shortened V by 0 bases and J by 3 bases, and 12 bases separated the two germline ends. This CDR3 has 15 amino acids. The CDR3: CASSQDPGVGYEQYF. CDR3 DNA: TGTGCCAGCAGCCAAGATCCGGGCGTCGGCTACGAGCAGTACTTC.

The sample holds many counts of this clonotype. DNA for the CDR3: TGCAGTGCTCCTGAGGGGGCCCAAGAGACCCAGTACTTC. This gives the protein CSAPEGAQETQYF. The J gene is TRBJ2-5, the V gene TRBV20-1; TRBD1 aligns across 7 bases. The CDR3 spans 13 residues. V was pared by 5 bases and J by 1 base, with 4 bases of the junction left unmatched. CDR1 and CDR2 from the germline V gene are DFQATT and SNEGSKA (reference sequence).